This TCR beta chain comes out of a study of PD-1 blockade in classical Hodgkin lymphoma (dated by TCRdb to 2020 to 2022). Turning to the overall study: Nivolumab dosing was 3 mg/kg intravenously every 2 weeks, continuing until either disease progression or unacceptable toxicity. To define a peripheral blood immune signature of response to PD-1 blockade in classical Hodgkin lymphoma, the study combined TCR beta sequencing with CyTOF.

The Qiagen DNeasy kit was used to extract genomic DNA both from unsorted PBMCs and from the negatively selected CD4+ and CD8+ fractions. TCR beta CDR3 regions were subjected to amplification by immunoSEQ multiplex PCR with primers that anneal to V and J segments. Amplification bias was minimized using a synthetic immune receptor repertoire, and residual bias was removed computationally after sequencing. The published analysis was carried out like this. Repertoire diversity was quantified as the Shannon entropy index using custom Python scripts. The unsorted, CD4+ and CD8+ repertoires were each analyzed separately, with the exception of combined analyses, where CD4+ and CD8+ sequences were merged in silico. A clone counted as expanded when the clone's frequency after treatment rose at least 2-fold relative to C1D1, and clones undetected at baseline were given a pseudocount of 0.5. Singleton clones were defined as clones with 0 or 1 copy at C1D1, and non-singleton clones were defined as clones with 2 or more copies. Clones expanded in unsorted samples were labelled as CD4+, CD8+ or unknown by matching protein sequences in sorted samples from the same patient. Wilcoxon tests on paired samples were used to test diversity changes from C1D1 to C4D1. As stored in TCRdb, this immuneACCESS dataset retains in-frame rearrangements with V and J assigned. A fraction of the clones does not appear; measured against another copy, unresolved V genes explain less than half of the discrepancy, and the remainder lacks a known reason. D and trimming were read from the DNA, whereas the V and J calls and clone size are those reported in that table. The sample table records tens of thousands of clones; 90% of these occur just once. Jointly, the top ten make up about 0.23% of the sample.

Study-wide findings and limitations: By C4D1, a significant rise was seen in CD4+ TCR diversity but not in CD8+ TCR diversity (p=0.0027 vs p=0.16), and the rise was most apparent among complete responders (p=0.02). Among trial patients, those achieving complete response had baseline diversity similar to that of newly diagnosed patients, while diversity was significantly lower in partial responders and progressors. Lower diversity was observed in patients in whom nivolumab was started less than 1 year after ASCT, and these patients were excluded from later analyses so that confounding by immune reconstitution would be avoided. The study covered only a single clinical trial cohort, and the causes of the repertoire differences, possibly disease activity or prior therapy, were still not defined. Baseline TCR diversity was reported to be lower in newly diagnosed patients than in healthy donors and to be lower still in relapsed/refractory patients.

The time point label corresponds to: cycle 1 day 1 (C1D1), immediately before nivolumab initiation. Every trial patient had relapsed following autologous stem cell transplantation, and prior brentuximab vedotin exposure was what differed among cohorts A, B and C. A Miltenyi CD4+ T cell isolation kit was used for magnetic negative selection to purify CD4+ T cells from thawed PBMCs. The trial cohort comprised about 60 patients with relapsed/refractory classical Hodgkin lymphoma whose best overall responses were complete response, partial response or progressive disease. Single-agent nivolumab was administered to trial patients in the multi-cohort phase II CheckMate 205 trial. An independent review committee assessed best overall response by applying the 2007 International Working Group response criteria. Trial PBMCs were collected just before the start of nivolumab (C1D1) and during therapy at cycle 2 day 1 and cycle 4 day 1. After peripheral blood was drawn into 8 mL Vacutainer Cell Preparation Tubes, PBMCs were isolated by centrifugation and then cryopreserved. Purified CD4+ and CD8+ fractions were prepared only for cases with an additional available PBMC sample. Magnetically labelled cells were removed on LS columns in a quadroMACS separator, and the flow-through was collected as the purified fraction.

About this clone: Its antigen remains undetermined. Base qualities are not recorded, but no much larger clone differs from it by a single base.

The sequence came from a human donor with classical Hodgkin lymphoma. The sample was CD4+ T cells from blood, taken at baseline.

The DNA sequence is as follows: TGTGCCTGGAAGGATCTGGGACAGGGACATTCACCCCTCCACTTT. The encoded protein is CAWKDLGQGHSPLHF. The chain joins TRBV30 to TRBJ1-6, with 9 bases matching TRBD1. The germline V gene encodes CDR1 GTSNPN and CDR2 SVGIG (reference sequence). From the cysteine through the phenylalanine, the CDR3 covers 15 amino acids. Kept here is only the CDR3 DNA, which spans 45 bases and is read in frame from base 1. V trim: 4 bases; J trim: 8 bases; unmatched bases: 9.